This T cell receptor (beta chain) derives from a study of T-cell memory formation after mild COVID-19. TCR alpha and TCR beta cDNA libraries carrying sample barcodes and UMIs came from 5'RACE with constant-segment primers. Via MiXCR, TCRdb re-called the 5' RACE reads, giving one row per CDR3 protein. The sample shows some 120,000 distinct CDR3 sequences, about 15% of them seen only once. Notes on the study in general: Certain responding clones were present in pre-infection memory, suggesting participation of cross-reactive memory. Clones contracting day 15 to 85 were balanced CD4/CD8; later expanders leaned CD4+.

This CDR3 region has 15 residues. V dropped 6 bases and J dropped 3 bases, with 17 bases sitting between them. As to this clonotype: Its antigen is unknown.

The specimen was PBMCs or a T cell subset sorted from them (not recorded which). The receptor's source is a man between 18 and 35 years old who had mild COVID-19 (a few samples of this study predate the infection). Cell type and time point are not known. The chain recombines TRBV12-3 or TRBV12-4 with TRBJ1-2, with a tentative D call TRBD1 (5 bases). CDR3 DNA sequence: TGTGCCAGCAGAAAATTGGGGGGACGGGACTATGGCTACACCTTC. It is translated as CASRKLGGRDYGYTF.